The present T cell receptor (beta chain) was sequenced within a study of cytomegalovirus exposure and HLA in healthy donors. Study-wide results and limits: Overall, approximately 150 TCR beta chains were annotated as cytomegalovirus-associated. A later analysis linked a missense DCLRE1C variant to TCR beta V- and J-gene trimming. Association with HLA alleles at 0.05 false discovery rate was found for some 18,000 TCR beta sequences in a later analysis.

Concerning this clone: Its antigen remains unidentified.

This CDR3 has 17 amino acids. V dropped 5 bases and J dropped 5; count of bases not matched to a gene: 8. Germline V gene data show CDR1 as SGHTA and CDR2 as FQGNSA. Use of 60 Vbeta and 13 Jbeta primers characterized the PCR. Study processing details: Approximately 72 million unique TCR beta chains, around 10 million of them shared, were counted by a later analysis. The assay was immunoSEQ multiplex PCR, and TCRdb's table has in-frame clones only and misses some. V and J calls and clone size are given by that table; D and trimming were obtained from the DNA. The repertoire includes more than 130,000 clones, about three quarters of them detected once, and around 3.7% sits in the top ten.

The V and J genes are TRBV7-2 and TRBJ2-3, with 15 bases identical to TRBD2. Sequenced input: PBMCs. This receptor was identified in a man aged 18 to 30 in good health and CMV-seronegative. CDR3: CASSDRGLAGGQDTQYF. CDR3 coding DNA: TGTGCCAGCAGCGATCGAGGACTAGCGGGGGGGCAAGATACGCAGTATTTT.